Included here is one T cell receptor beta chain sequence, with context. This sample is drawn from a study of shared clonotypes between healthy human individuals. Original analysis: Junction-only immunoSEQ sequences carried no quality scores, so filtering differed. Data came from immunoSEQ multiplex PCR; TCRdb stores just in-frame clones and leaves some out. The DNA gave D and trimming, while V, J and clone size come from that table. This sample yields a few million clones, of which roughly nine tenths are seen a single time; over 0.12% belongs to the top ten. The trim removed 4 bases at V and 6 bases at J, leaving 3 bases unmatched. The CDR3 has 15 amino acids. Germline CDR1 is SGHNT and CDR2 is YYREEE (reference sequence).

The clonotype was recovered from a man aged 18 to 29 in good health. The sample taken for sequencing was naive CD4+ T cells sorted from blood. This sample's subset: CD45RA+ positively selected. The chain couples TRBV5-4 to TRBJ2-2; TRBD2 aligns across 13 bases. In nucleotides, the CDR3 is TGTGCCAGCAGCCCCGGACTAGCGGGGGCCGGGGAGCTGTTTTTT. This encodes CASSPGLAGAGELFF.